This TCR beta chain originates from a study of blood T cell repertoires in COVID-19. The wider study: Specimens from acute and convalescent COVID-19 originated in the United States, Italy and Spain. T cells, B-cell-depleted T cells, or PBMCs provided the cDNA or gDNA that served as material.

In the original analysis: Estimation of nucleated cell counts relied on the amplification of reference gene primers. Produced via immunoSEQ multiplex PCR; TCRdb's table is partial and in-frame only. V, J and clone size derive from that table, while D and trimming were established from the DNA sequence. The sample lists 280,000 or so clones; about 91% were seen once. This clone was counted a single time. The CDR3 runs 14 residues. Trimming took 2 bases from V and 1 from J, leaving 9 bases between them. Germline-derived CDR1 and CDR2 are MNHNS and SASEGT. Sequencing was carried out using peripheral blood. This clonotype was obtained from a woman aged 25 to 45 who had recovered from COVID-19. This rearrangement joins TRBV6-1 to TRBJ2-7; D uncertain. CDR3 loop: CASSEQVQSYEQYF. The CDR3, as DNA: TGTGCCAGCAGTGAACAGGTACAGTCCTACGAGCAGTACTTC.